Reported below is one T cell receptor (beta chain). This sample is part of a study of T cell changes during pregnancy in multiple sclerosis. Clones were sequenced by immunoSEQ multiplex PCR, and TCRdb holds only the in-frame ones, with some missing. In the table there are approximately 37,000 clones, 85% to 95% of which are singletons. The CDR3 covers 17 residues. The ends were cut back, 1 base at V and 5 bases at J, with 17 bases in the middle. CDR1 is SGHTA, CDR2 FQGTGA, per germline. The TCR comes from a female donor with multiple sclerosis, enrolled in a pregnancy study. V gene TRBV7-3 combines with J gene TRBJ2-2; D is perhaps TRBD2 (5 bases). This specimen consisted of CD4+ T cells from peripheral blood mononuclear cells, obtained in the third trimester of pregnancy. CDR3 DNA sequence: TGTGCCAGCAGCTTAAGTCCCCCTCCGCGGGCTACCGGGGAGCTGTTTTTT. It is translated as CASSLSPPPRATGELFF.